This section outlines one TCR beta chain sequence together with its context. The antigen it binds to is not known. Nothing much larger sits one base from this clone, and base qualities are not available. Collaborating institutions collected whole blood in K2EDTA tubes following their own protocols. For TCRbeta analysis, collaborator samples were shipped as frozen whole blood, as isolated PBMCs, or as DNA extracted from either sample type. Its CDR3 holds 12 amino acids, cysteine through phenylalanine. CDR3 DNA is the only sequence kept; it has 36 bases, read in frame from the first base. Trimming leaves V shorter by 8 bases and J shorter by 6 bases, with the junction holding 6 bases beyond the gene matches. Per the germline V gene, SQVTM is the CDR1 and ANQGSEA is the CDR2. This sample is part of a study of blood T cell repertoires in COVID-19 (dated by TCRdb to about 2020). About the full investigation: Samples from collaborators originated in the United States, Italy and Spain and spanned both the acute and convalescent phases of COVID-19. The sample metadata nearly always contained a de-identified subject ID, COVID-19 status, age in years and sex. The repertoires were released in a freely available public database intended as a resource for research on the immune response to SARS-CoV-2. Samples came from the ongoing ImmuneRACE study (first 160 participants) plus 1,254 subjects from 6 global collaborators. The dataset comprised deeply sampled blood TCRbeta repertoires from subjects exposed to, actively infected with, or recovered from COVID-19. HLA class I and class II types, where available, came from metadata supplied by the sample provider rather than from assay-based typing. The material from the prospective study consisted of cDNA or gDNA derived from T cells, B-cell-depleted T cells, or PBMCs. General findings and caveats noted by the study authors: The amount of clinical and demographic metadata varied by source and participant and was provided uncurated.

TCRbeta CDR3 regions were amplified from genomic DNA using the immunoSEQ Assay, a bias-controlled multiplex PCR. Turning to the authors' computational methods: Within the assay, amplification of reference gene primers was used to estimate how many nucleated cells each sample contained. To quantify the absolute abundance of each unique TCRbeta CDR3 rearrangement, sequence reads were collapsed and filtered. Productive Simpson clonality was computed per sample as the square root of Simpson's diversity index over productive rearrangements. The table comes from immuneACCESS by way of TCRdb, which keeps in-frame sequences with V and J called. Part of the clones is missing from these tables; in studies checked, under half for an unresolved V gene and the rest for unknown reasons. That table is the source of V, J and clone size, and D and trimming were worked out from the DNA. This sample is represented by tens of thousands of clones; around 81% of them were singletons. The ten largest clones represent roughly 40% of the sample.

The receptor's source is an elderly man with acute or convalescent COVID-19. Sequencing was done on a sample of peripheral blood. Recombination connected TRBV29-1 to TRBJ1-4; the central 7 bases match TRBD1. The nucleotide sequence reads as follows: TGCAGCTCACAGGGGAGTGATGAAAAACTGTTTTTT. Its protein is CSSQGSDEKLFF. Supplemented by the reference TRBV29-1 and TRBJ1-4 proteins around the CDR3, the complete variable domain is SAVISQKPSRDICQRGTSLTIQCQVDSQVTMMFWYRQQPGQSLTLIATANQGSEATYESGFVIDKFPISRPNLTFSTLTVSNMSPEDSSIYLCSSQGSDEKLFFGSGTQLSVL.